These T cell receptor beta chains were read from a single sample in a study of T cells after yellow fever vaccination. TCRdb re-called the 5' RACE reads through MiXCR, storing one row per CDR3 protein. The table records around 300,000 distinct CDR3 sequences, under 15% of them present only once. This sample comprised CD4+ T cells sorted from PBMCs, obtained 45 days after the yellow fever booster vaccination. The receptors here all came from a man aged 25-45 years who received the YFV17D yellow fever vaccine. Each CDR3 is given with its conserved first and last residue. D genes are given only for firm matches. Some rows have no size entry. The others give once, few or many, or a class for an expanded clone.

clone_size d_call j_call v_call cdr3_nt cdr3_aa
many TRBD2 TRBJ2-7 TRBV27 TGTGCCAGCAGTTACGGGACTAGAGCCTACGAGCAGTACTTC CASSYGTRAYEQYF
few NA TRBJ2-7 TRBV5-1 TGCGCCAGCAGCTTGATGGGCAGCTACTACGAGCAGTACTTC CASSLMGSYYEQYF
NA TRBD1 TRBJ2-2 TRBV20-1 TGCAGTGCTGCCGGCAGGGGGCTCACCGGGGAGCTGTTTTTT CSAAGRGLTGELFF
NA NA TRBJ2-7 TRBV30 TGTGCCTGGAGTGCGGGCTTGGAGGGGACCGAGCAGTACTTC CAWSAGLEGTEQYF
few TRBD2 TRBJ2-1 TRBV25-1 TGTGCCAGCAGTGAAATCTTCCTGGGACTAGCGGGAGAAGGGGTCTCCTACAATGAGCAGTTCTTC CASSEIFLGLAGEGVSYNEQFF
few NA TRBJ2-7 TRBV29-1 TGCAGCGTTGAGGGATCTCGCGCCGAGCAGTACTTC CSVEGSRAEQYF
NA TRBD2 TRBJ2-3 TRBV3-1 TGTGCCAGCAGCCAACTAGCGGGAGGCACAGATACGCAGTATTTT CASSQLAGGTDTQYF
few TRBD2 TRBJ2-1 TRBV7-3 TGTGCCAGCAGCTTAGGCCTAGCGGGACATGAGCAGTTCTTC CASSLGLAGHEQFF
many NA TRBJ2-5 TRBV5-1 TGCGCCAGCAGCTCAGGGAGTTTCCAAGAGACCCAGTACTTC CASSSGSFQETQYF
NA NA TRBJ1-2 TRBV7-8 TGTGCCAGCAGCTTATCCAACCGGGACTATGGCTACACCTTC CASSLSNRDYGYTF
few NA TRBJ2-7 TRBV11-1 TGTGCCAGCAACCGAGCGGAGACCGTTACTGTACTCCCGTACGAGCAGTACTTC CASNRAETVTVLPYEQYF
NA TRBD2 TRBJ2-5 TRBV20-1 TGCAGTGTCCTAACAGGGACTAGGCAAGAGACCCAGTACTTC CSVLTGTRQETQYF
few TRBD1 TRBJ1-2 TRBV10-3 TGTGCCATGACCTCAGACAGGGGAAGAAACTATGGCTACACCTTC CAMTSDRGRNYGYTF
NA NA TRBJ2-5 TRBV7-9 TGTGCCAGCAGGCAAGGCCGAGAGACCCAGTACTTC CASRQGRETQYF
NA TRBD2 TRBJ2-1 TRBV5-1 TGCGCCAGCAGTTCCCTATTAGCGGGAGACAATGAGCAGTTCTTC CASSSLLAGDNEQFF
NA NA TRBJ2-7 TRBV5-6 TGTGCCAGCAGCCTATCCTTAAGGCGGCTTACTAACGACGAGCAGTACTTC CASSLSLRRLTNDEQYF
NA NA TRBJ1-6 TRBV7-6 TGTGCCAGCAGCTTAGATCATGGAAATTCACCCCTCCACTTT CASSLDHGNSPLHF
few TRBD1 TRBJ2-1 TRBV6-1 TGTGCCAGCAGTGGAGGGACAGGGGTTTTTGTTGAGCAGTTCTTC CASSGGTGVFVEQFF
NA TRBD2 TRBJ2-5 TRBV6-5 TGTGCCAGCAGTTACGGGAGGGGAGGGACCCAGTACTTC CASSYGRGGTQYF
NA NA TRBJ2-1 TRBV5-1 TGCGCCAGCAGCTCACACCTAGGGCCTGACAATGAGCAGTTCTTC CASSSHLGPDNEQFF
few NA TRBJ2-3 TRBV27 TGTGCCAGCAGCCTTCACCCCCGCACAGATACGCAGTATTTT CASSLHPRTDTQYF
NA NA TRBJ1-5 TRBV3-1 TGTGCCAGCAGCCAAATCGACAATCAGCCCCAGCATTTT CASSQIDNQPQHF
few NA TRBJ2-5 TRBV6-5 TGTGCCAGCATCCCCGAGGGAAGCGCCCAAGAGACCCAGTACTTC CASIPEGSAQETQYF
few NA TRBJ2-7 TRBV20-1 TGCAGTGCTAGATCCCCAGGGGTCTCCTACGAGCAGTACTTC CSARSPGVSYEQYF
few TRBD2 TRBJ2-7 TRBV28 TGTGCCAGCAGTTTATTATCTAGCGGGAGGGCCTACGAGCAGTACTTC CASSLLSSGRAYEQYF
few NA TRBJ1-1 TRBV18 TGTGCCAGCTCATCAGGGTCCCCTGAAGCTTTCTTT CASSSGSPEAFF
many NA TRBJ2-1 TRBV7-6 TGTGCCAGCAGCTTAGCGGCTAATGAGCAGTTCTTC CASSLAANEQFF
NA NA TRBJ1-5 TRBV4-1 TGCGCCAGCAGCCAACGGGACTATGATAGTCAGCCCCAGCATTTT CASSQRDYDSQPQHF
NA NA TRBJ2-3 TRBV11-2 TGTGCCAGCAGGTGGCCGGGACACCGCACAGATACGCAGTATTTT CASRWPGHRTDTQYF
NA TRBD1 TRBJ1-2 TRBV18 TGTGCCAGCTCACCGGACAGGGGAGGGTATGGCTACACCTTC CASSPDRGGYGYTF
few NA TRBJ2-5 TRBV20-1 TGCAGTGCTAGAGTGGGGAGGTTGGAGACCCAGTACTTC CSARVGRLETQYF
many TRBD2 TRBJ2-7 TRBV20-1 TGCAGTGCTAGGACTAGCGGTTACATAGGCCACGAGCAGTACTTC CSARTSGYIGHEQYF
few TRBD1 TRBJ2-5 TRBV5-1 TGCGCCAGCAGCAAAGGACAGGGGTCCCGAGAGACCCAGTACTTC CASSKGQGSRETQYF
NA TRBD2 TRBJ2-5 TRBV20-1 TGCAGTGCTAGCTGGGAGGGCAGGAGTAGCCAAGAGACCCAGTACTTC CSASWEGRSSQETQYF
NA NA TRBJ2-1 TRBV7-2 TGTGCCAGCAGCTTAGCACGTCGCTCCTACAATGAGCAGTTCTTC CASSLARRSYNEQFF
few NA TRBJ1-2 TRBV5-1 TGCGCCAGCAGCTACCACAGACCCCCCGATGGCTACACCTTC CASSYHRPPDGYTF
NA TRBD2 TRBJ2-1 TRBV5-1 TGCGCCAGCAGCCGACTAGCGGGTGGTCAAAATGAGCAGTTCTTC CASSRLAGGQNEQFF
few NA TRBJ2-3 TRBV20-1 TGCAGTGCTAGAGAGAGCTCGCGGGGTACGCAGTATTTT CSARESSRGTQYF
few NA TRBJ1-1 TRBV14 TGTGCCAGCAGCCGACTACAGGGTATGAACACTGAAGCTTTCTTT CASSRLQGMNTEAFF
few NA TRBJ2-6 TRBV28 TGTGCCAGCAGAAGACCCCTCTCTGGGGCCAACGTCCTGACTTTC CASRRPLSGANVLTF
few NA TRBJ1-2 TRBV12-3/TRBV12-4 TGTGCCAGCAGTTTCTCTAGGTACAGGGCGAACTATGGCTACACCTTC CASSFSRYRANYGYTF